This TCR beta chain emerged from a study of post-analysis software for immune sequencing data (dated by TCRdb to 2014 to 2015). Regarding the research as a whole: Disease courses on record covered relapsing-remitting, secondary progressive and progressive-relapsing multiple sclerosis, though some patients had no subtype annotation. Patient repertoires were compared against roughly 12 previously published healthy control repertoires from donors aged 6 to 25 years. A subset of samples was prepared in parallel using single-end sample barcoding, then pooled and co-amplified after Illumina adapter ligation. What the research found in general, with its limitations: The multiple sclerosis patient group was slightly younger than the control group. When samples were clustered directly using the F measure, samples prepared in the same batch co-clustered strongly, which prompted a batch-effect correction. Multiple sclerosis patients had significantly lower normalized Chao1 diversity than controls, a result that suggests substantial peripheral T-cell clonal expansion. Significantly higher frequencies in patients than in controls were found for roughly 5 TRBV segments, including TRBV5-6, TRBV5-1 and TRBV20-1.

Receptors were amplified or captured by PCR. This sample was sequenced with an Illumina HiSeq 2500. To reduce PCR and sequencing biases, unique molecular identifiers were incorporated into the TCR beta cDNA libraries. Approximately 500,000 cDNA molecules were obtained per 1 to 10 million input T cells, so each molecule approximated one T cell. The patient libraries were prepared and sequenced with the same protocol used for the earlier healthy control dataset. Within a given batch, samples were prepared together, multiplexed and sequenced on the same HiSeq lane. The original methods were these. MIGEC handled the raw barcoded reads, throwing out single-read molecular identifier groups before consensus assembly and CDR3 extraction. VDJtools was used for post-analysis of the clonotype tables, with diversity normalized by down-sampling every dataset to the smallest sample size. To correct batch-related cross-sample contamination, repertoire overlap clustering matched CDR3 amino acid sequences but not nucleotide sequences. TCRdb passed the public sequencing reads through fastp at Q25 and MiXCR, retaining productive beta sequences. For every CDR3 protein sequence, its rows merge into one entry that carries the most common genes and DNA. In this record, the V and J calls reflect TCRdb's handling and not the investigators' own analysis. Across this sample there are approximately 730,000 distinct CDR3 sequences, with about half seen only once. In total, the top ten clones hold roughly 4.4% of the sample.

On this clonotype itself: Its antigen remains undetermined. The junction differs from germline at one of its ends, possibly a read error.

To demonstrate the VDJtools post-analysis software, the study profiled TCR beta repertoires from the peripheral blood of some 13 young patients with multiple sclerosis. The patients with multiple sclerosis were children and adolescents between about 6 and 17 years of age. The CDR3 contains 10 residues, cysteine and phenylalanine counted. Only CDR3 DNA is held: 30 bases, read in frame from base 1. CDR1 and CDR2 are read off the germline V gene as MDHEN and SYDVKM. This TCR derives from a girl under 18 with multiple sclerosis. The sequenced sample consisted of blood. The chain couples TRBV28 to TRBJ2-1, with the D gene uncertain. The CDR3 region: CASSFNGQFF. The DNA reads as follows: TGTGCCAGCAGTTTCAATGGGCAGTTCTTC.